The next 2 T cell receptor beta chains were all read from a single sample in a study of T cell responses to AZD1222 COVID-19 vaccine. TCRdb's table, derived via immunoSEQ multiplex PCR, lists solely in-frame clones and lacks some. The sample has under 150,000 clones; roughly 88% are singletons. The material was peripheral blood, obtained 28 days after the second AZD1222 dose. Receptor source: an adult who received the AZD1222 COVID-19 vaccine.

V gene TRBV7-9 combines with J gene TRBJ2-5; D gene ambiguous. CDR1 SEHNR and CDR2 FQNEAQ come from the germline V gene (reference sequence). The CDR3 has 14 amino acids. V lost 2 bases to trimming and J lost 4 bases, with 11 bases between them. This CDR3 reads CASSLRGSGETQYF. The DNA for the CDR3 is TGTGCCAGCAGCTTACGAGGTTCTGGAGAGACCCAGTACTTC.

The V and J genes are TRBV10-3 and TRBJ2-7; 10 positions agree with TRBD2. Per germline, CDR1 ENHRY and CDR2 SYGVKD. The CDR3 consists of 16 residues. Losses at the gene ends were 0 bases for V and 4 bases for J; bases not matched to a gene: 6. The CDR3 is CAISESPSGRVYEQYF. The CDR3 bases are TGTGCCATCAGTGAGTCGCCTAGCGGGAGAGTTTACGAGCAGTACTTC.